This T cell receptor (beta chain) was identified in a study of ipilimumab plus nivolumab after autologous stem cell transplantation. Overall study results and limits: TCR repertoire, Treg phenotype and gut microbiota reportedly support more study of this approach.

The method was immunoSEQ multiplex PCR; TCRdb's version includes in-frame clones alone and lacks a portion of them. Of some 6,100 clones in the sample, roughly nine tenths were seen once. About this clone itself: What it recognizes is unknown.

The CDR3 contains 14 residues. The trim removed 4 bases at V and 0 bases at J, leaving 3 bases unmatched. Germline V lookup: CDR1 SGHKS, CDR2 YYEKEE (reference sequence). Starting 14 to 28 days after autologous transplant, ipilimumab 1 mg/kg was given. Dosing: nivolumab 3 mg/kg IV, weeks 1, 4, 7, 10, then every two weeks to week 26. The sequence derives from a female donor with multiple myeloma. This chain joins TRBV5-5 and TRBJ2-7; 8 bases map to TRBD1. The sample was PBMCs, taken in a trial of ipilimumab plus nivolumab as post-transplant consolidation. The CDR3 DNA reads as TGTGCCAGCAGCCGTGGGACAGGCTCCTACGAGCAGTACTTC. This codes for CASSRGTGSYEQYF.